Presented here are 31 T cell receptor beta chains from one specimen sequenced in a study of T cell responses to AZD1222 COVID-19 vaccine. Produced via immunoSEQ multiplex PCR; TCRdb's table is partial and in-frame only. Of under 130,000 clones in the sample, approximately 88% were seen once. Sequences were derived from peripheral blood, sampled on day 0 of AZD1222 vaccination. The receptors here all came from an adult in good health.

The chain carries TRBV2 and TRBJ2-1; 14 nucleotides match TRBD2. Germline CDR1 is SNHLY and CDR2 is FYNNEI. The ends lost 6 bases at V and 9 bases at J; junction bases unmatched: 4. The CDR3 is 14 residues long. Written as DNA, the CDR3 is TGTGCCAGCAGGGGACTAGCGGGAGATTTTGAGCAGTTCTTC. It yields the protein CASRGLAGDFEQFF.

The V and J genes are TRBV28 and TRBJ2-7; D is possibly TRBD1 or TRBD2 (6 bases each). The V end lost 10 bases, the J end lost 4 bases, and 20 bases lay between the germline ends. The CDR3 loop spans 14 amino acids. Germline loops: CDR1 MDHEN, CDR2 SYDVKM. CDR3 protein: CATVERGSGYEQYF. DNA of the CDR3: TGTGCCACCGTCGAGAGGGGGAGCGGGTACGAGCAGTACTTC.

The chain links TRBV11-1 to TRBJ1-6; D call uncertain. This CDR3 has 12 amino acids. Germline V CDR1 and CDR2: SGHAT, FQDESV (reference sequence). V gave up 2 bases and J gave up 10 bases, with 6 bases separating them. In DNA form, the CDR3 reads TGTGCCAGCAGCTTATCCGACTCACCCCTCCACTTT. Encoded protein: CASSLSDSPLHF. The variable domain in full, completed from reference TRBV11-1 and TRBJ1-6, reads EAEVAQSPRYKITEKSQAVAFWCDPISGHATLYWYRQILGQGPELLVQFQDESVVDDSQLPKDRFSAERLKGVDSTLKIQPAELGDSAMYLCASSLSDSPLHFGNGTRLTVT.

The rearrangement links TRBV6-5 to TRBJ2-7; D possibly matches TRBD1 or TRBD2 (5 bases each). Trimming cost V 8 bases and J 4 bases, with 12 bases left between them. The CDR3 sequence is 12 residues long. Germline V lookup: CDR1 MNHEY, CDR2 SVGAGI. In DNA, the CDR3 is TGTGCCAGCCGGGGCGAAGGTTACGAGCAGTACTTC. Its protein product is CASRGEGYEQYF.

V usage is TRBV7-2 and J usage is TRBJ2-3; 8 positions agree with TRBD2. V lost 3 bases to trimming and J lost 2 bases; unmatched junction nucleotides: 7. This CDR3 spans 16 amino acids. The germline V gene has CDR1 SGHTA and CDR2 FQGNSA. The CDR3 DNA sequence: TGTGCCAGCAGCTTTTCTGCGGGGGGATTCACAGATACGCAGTATTTT. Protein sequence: CASSFSAGGFTDTQYF.

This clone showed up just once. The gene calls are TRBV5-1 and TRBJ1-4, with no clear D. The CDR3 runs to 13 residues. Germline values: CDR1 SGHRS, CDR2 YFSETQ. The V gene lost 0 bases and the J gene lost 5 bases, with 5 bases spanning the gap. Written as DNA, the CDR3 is TGCGCCAGCAGCTTGGGTCAGAATGAAAAACTGTTTTTT. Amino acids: CASSLGQNEKLFF.

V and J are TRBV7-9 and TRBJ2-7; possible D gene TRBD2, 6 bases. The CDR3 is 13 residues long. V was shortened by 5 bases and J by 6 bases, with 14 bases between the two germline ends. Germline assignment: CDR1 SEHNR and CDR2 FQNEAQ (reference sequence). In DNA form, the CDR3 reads TGTGCCAGCAGCCAACTTCGGGGAGGCGAGCAGTACTTC. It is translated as CASSQLRGGEQYF.

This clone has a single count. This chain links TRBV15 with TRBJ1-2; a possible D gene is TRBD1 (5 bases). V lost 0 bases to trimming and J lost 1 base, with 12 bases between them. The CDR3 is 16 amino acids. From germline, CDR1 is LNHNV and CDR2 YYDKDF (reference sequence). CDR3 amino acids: CATSRDKGTFNYGYTF. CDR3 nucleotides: TGTGCCACCAGCAGAGATAAAGGGACTTTTAACTATGGCTACACCTTC. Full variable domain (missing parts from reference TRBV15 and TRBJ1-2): DAMVIQNPRYQVTQFGKPVTLSCSQTLNHNVMYWYQQKSSQAPKLLFHYYDKDFNNEADTPDNFQSRRPNTSFCFLDIRSPGLGDTAMYLCATSRDKGTFNYGYTFGSGTRLTVV.

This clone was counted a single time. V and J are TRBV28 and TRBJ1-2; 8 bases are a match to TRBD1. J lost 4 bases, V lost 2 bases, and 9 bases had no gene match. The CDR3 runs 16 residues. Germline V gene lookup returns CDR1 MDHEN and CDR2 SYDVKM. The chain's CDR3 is CASSLRPGQERYGYTF. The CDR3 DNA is TGTGCCAGCAGTTTACGTCCGGGACAGGAACGCTATGGCTACACCTTC.

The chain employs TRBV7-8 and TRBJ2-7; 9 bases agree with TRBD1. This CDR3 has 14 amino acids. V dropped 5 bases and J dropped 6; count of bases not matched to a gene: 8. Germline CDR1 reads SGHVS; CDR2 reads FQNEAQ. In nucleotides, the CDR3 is TGTGCCAGCAGCCCACAGGGGGCGAGTCTCGAGCAGTACTTC. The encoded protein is CASSPQGASLEQYF.

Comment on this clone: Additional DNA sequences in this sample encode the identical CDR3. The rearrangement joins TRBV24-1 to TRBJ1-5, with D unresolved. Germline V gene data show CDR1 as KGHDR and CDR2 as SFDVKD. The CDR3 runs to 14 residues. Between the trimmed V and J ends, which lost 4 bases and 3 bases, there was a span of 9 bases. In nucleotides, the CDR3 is TGTGCCACCAGTGAGGGTGGTTTCAATCAGCCCCAGCATTTT. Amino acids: CATSEGGFNQPQHF.

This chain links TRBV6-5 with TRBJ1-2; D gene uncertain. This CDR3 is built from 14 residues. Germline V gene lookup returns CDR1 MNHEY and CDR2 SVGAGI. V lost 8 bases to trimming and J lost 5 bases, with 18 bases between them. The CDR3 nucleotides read TGTGCCAGCCGCCCAACCCCCGACGGGTATGGCTACACCTTC. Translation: CASRPTPDGYGYTF.

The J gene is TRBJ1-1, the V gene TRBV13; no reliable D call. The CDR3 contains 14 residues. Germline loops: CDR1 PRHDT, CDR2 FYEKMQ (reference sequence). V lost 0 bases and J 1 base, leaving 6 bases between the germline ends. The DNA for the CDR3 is TGTGCCAGCAGCTTAGGTGATTCGAACACTGAAGCTTTCTTT. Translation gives CASSLGDSNTEAFF.

CDR3 loop: CASSPPSGANVLTF. The CDR3 nucleotides read TGTGCCAGCAGCCCCCCCTCCGGGGCCAACGTCCTGACTTTC. The J gene is TRBJ2-6, the V gene TRBV7-2, with no clear D. V gave up 5 bases and J gave up 4 bases, with 9 bases separating them. The CDR3 is 14 residues long. Germline V CDR1 and CDR2: SGHTA, FQGNSA.

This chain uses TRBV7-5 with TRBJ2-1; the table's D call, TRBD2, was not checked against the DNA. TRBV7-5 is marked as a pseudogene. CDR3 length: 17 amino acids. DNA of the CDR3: TGTGCCAGAAGCTTAGCTCCGGGCCGGACTAGCGGCAATGAGCAGTTCTTC. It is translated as CARSLAPGRTSGNEQFF.

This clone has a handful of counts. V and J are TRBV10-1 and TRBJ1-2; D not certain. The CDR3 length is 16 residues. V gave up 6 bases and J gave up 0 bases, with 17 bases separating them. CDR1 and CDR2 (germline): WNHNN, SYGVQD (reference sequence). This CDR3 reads CASRKLGTGANYGYTF. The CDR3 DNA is TGCGCCAGCAGGAAATTGGGAACTGGAGCTAACTATGGCTACACCTTC.

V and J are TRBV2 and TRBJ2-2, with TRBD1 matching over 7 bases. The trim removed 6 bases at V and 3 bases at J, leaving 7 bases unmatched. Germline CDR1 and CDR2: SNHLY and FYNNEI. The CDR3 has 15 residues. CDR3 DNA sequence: TGTGCCAGCAGGCAGGGCAGGGGGTACACCGGGGAGCTGTTTTTT. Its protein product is CASRQGRGYTGELFF.

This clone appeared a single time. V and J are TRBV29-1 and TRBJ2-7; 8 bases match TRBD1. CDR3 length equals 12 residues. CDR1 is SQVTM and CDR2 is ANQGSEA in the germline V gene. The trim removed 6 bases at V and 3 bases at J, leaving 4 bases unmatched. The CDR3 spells CSVYGTGYEQYF. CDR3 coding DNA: TGCAGCGTGTACGGGACAGGCTACGAGCAGTACTTC.

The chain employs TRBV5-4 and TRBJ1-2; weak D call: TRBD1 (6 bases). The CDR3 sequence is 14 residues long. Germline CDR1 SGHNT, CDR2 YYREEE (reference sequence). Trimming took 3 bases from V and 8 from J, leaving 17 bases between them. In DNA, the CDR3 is TGTGCCAGCAGCTCACAGGGAGGGATTCGCGGCTACACCTTC. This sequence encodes CASSSQGGIRGYTF.

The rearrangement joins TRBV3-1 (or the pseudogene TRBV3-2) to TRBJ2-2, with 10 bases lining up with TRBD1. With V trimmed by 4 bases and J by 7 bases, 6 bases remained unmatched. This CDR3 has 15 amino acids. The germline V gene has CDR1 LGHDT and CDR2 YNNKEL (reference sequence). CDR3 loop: CASSPRDRGGGELFF. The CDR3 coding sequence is TGTGCCAGCAGCCCCCGGGACAGGGGTGGCGGGGAGCTGTTTTTT.

The CDR3 sequence: CASSQDQGDQPQHF. DNA for the CDR3: TGCGCCAGCAGCCAAGATCAGGGGGATCAGCCCCAGCATTTT. The chain links TRBV4-3 to TRBJ1-5; 7 nucleotides match TRBD1. The J segment lost 5 bases and the V segment lost 0 bases, leaving 1 base of the junction unmatched. The CDR3 is 14 amino acids. Germline values: CDR1 LGHNA, CDR2 YSLEER.

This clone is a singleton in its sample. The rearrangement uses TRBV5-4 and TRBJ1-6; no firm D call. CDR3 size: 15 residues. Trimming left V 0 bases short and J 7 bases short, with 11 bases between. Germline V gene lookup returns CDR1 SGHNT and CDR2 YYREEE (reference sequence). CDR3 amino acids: CASSLGNVGNSPLHF. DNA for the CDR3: TGTGCCAGCAGCTTGGGAAACGTCGGAAATTCACCCCTCCACTTT.

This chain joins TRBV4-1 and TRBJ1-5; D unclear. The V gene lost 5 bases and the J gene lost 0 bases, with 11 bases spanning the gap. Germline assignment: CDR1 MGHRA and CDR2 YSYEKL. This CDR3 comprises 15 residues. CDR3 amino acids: CASSTTIYSNQPQHF. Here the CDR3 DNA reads TGCGCCAGCAGCACCACAATTTATAGCAATCAGCCCCAGCATTTT.

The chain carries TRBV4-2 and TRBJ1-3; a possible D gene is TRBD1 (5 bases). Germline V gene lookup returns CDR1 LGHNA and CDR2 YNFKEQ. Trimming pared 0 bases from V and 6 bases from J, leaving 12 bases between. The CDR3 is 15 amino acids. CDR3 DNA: TGTGCCAGCAGCCAAGAAAGGGGAGGTAAAAACACCATATATTTT. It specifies CASSQERGGKNTIYF.

DNA for the CDR3: TGTGCCAGCTCACCACCCCTTTTCGGGGATACGCAGTATTTT. Translated, it gives CASSPPLFGDTQYF. This rearrangement joins TRBV18 to TRBJ2-3; D gene ambiguous. The CDR3 contains 14 residues. The germline V and J ends were trimmed by 0 bases and 6 bases, with 10 bases remaining between them. Per the germline V gene, CDR1 is KGHSH and CDR2 is LQKENI.

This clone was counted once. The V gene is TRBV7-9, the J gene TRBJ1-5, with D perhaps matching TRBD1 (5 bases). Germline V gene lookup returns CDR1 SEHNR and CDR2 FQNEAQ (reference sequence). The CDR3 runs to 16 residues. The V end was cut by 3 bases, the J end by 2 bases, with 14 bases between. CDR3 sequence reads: CASSFSRGAGNQPQHF. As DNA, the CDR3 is TGTGCCAGCAGCTTCTCGAGGGGCGCGGGCAATCAGCCCCAGCATTTT. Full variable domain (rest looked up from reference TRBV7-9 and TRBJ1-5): DTGVSQNPRHKITKRGQNVTFRCDPISEHNRLYWYRQTLGQGPEFLTYFQNEAQLEKSRLLSDRFSAERPKGSFSTLEIQRTEQGDSAMYLCASSFSRGAGNQPQHFGDGTRLSIL.

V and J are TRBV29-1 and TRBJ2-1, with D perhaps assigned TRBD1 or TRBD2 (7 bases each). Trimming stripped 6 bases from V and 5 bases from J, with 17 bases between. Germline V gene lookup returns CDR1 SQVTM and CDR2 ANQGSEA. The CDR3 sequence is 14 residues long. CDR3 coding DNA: TGCAGCGTGGAGACAGGGAGGGGGGACAATGAGCAGTTCTTC. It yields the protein CSVETGRGDNEQFF.

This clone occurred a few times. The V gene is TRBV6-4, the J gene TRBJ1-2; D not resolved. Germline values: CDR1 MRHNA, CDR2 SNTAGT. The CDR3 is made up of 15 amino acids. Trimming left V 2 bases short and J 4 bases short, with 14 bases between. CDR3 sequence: CASSDELSGIYGYTF. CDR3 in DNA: TGTGCCAGCAGTGACGAGTTATCGGGAATCTATGGCTACACCTTC.

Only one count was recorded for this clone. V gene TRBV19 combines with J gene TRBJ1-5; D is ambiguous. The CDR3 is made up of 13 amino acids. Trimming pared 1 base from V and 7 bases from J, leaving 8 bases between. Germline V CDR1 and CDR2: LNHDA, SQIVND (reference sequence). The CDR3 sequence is CASSIGNYQPQHF. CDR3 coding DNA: TGTGCCAGTAGTATAGGGAATTACCAGCCCCAGCATTTT.

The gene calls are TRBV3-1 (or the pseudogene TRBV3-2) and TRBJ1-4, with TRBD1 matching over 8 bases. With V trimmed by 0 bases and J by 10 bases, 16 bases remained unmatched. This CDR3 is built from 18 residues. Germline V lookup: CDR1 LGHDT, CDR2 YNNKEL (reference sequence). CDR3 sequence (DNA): TGTGCCAGCAGCCAAGAGTTGGACAGGGTTTCGGGAGTCGGAAAACTGTTTTTT. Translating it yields CASSQELDRVSGVGKLFF.

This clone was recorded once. The CDR3 here is CATPAQGVGNEQYF. The CDR3 DNA sequence: TGTGCCACCCCTGCACAGGGGGTTGGGAACGAGCAGTACTTC. The V and J genes are TRBV6-5 and TRBJ2-7; TRBD1 aligns across 8 bases. This CDR3 has 14 amino acids. The germline CDR1 and CDR2 sequences are MNHEY and SVGAGI. V lost 10 bases to trimming and J lost 5 bases; unmatched junction nucleotides: 13.